This T cell receptor beta chain was retrieved from a study of T cell repertoires in cytomegalovirus infection (dated by TCRdb to between 2018 and 2021). Turning to the overall study: Donor HLA type was relevant to the analysis, because carriage of CMV infection together with the matching HLA type was indicated by public TCR beta signatures.

Findings and caveats that apply to the study as a whole: The ex vivo response was dominated by HLA-C-restricted CMV-specific TCR beta clonotypes, which also provided the single most frequent clonotype in two of eight donors. Cumulative frequency of public TCR beta family members discriminated carriers of CMV infection plus the relevant HLA type in this cohort and an independent roughly 320-donor cohort.

TCRdb lists the instrument as Illumina HiSeq 1500. Starting from the raw public reads, TCRdb applied fastp trimming at Q25, assembled clones with MiXCR and retained in-frame beta chains. Every CDR3 protein is listed once, alongside the most common genes and DNA of its rows. In all, the sample holds approximately 500,000 distinct CDR3 sequences, and 10% to 12% of those were seen once. The ten largest clones represent about 9.4% of the sample. The germline V gene supplies CDR1 ENHRY and CDR2 SYGVKD. Measured from the cysteine to the phenylalanine, the CDR3 is 17 residues long. Here the CDR3 DNA is all that survives: 51 bases in frame from base 1. Compared with germline, V lacks 6 bases and J lacks 8 bases; bases without a gene match: 17. Concerning this clonotype: Its binding antigen is unknown. No much larger clone exists at a distance of one base, and base qualities are not known.

The receptor was isolated from a human donor in good health (CMV status not recorded). Some clones in this sample may be carry-over from other donors' samples. Sample: PBMCs. The chain links TRBV10-3 with TRBJ1-4; 8 bases in the junction line up with TRBD1. The CDR3 protein sequence reads: CAISPSVPGQGGEKLFF. The DNA sequence reads TGTGCCATCAGCCCGTCCGTTCCAGGACAGGGAGGAGAAAAACTGTTTTTT.